The 21 T cell receptor beta chains below all came from one sample that was sequenced in a study of yellow fever vaccine responses in identical twins. From the RT-PCR reads, TCRdb called clonotypes with MiXCR, one entry per CDR3 protein. The sample holds 4,500 to 7,000 distinct CDR3 sequences; 60% to 70% are singletons and the top ten take about 4%. The specimen comprised T cells from blood (PBMCs), unsorted or a sorted subset (not recorded which), sampled before or after yellow fever vaccination (not recorded which). These receptors all come from a woman aged 18-30 years who received the yellow fever vaccine.

This clonotype occurred a few times. V usage is TRBV29-1 and J usage is TRBJ2-4, with TRBD2 matching over 7 bases. CDR1 SQVTM and CDR2 ANQGSEA come from the germline V gene. CDR3 length equals 14 residues. Trimming took 6 bases from V and 1 from J; bases not matched to a gene: 6. The CDR3 is CSVSGGRAKNIQYF. DNA for the CDR3: TGCAGCGTCTCGGGGGGAAGGGCCAAAAACATTCAGTACTTC.

The chain links TRBV20-1 to TRBJ2-7; 9 bases are shared with TRBD1. J lost 4 bases, V lost 5 bases, and 6 bases had no gene match. This CDR3 spans 13 amino acids. Looked up from germline, CDR1 is DFQATT and CDR2 is SNEGSKA (reference sequence). The CDR3 DNA follows: TGCAGTGCTCCCCGGGACAGGGATTACGAGCAGTACTTC. Its protein product is CSAPRDRDYEQYF.

The V gene is TRBV11-1, the J gene TRBJ2-1; TRBD2 agrees at 10 bases. Germline V gene sequence: CDR1 SGHAT, CDR2 FQDESV (reference sequence). The CDR3 sequence is 19 residues long. The V segment lost 5 bases and the J segment 2 bases; nucleotides outside the gene matches: 15. CDR3: CASSTSGRVPRLTYNEQFF. CDR3 nucleotides: TGTGCCAGCAGCACAAGCGGGAGGGTCCCACGTTTGACCTACAATGAGCAGTTCTTC.

The sample holds a few counts of this clonotype. This sequence joins TRBV28 and TRBJ1-1; tentative D call: TRBD1 (5 bases). V was cut by 6 bases and J by 10 bases, with 24 bases left in between. The germline gives CDR1 MDHEN, CDR2 SYDVKM. The CDR3 is made up of 15 amino acids. CDR3 loop: CASRPPTTLLGGAFF. The CDR3 DNA sequence: TGTGCCAGCAGACCCCCGACCACTCTCCTGGGGGGAGCTTTCTTT.

The CDR3 DNA follows: TGCAGCGTTGAATTAACAGATACGCAGTATTTT. Amino acids: CSVELTDTQYF. The chain joins TRBV29-1 to TRBJ2-3; no firm D call. Germline assignment: CDR1 SQVTM and CDR2 ANQGSEA. CDR3 length: 11 amino acids. The germline V and J ends were trimmed by 2 bases and 3 bases, with 3 bases remaining between them.

V gene TRBV29-1 combines with J gene TRBJ2-7; 7 positions agree with TRBD1. The length of the CDR3 is 12 residues. CDR1 and CDR2 (germline): SQVTM, ANQGSEA. J was trimmed by 2 bases and V by 6 bases; bases with no gene match: 4. Written as DNA, the CDR3 is TGCAGCGTCCGGGACAGTCCCTACGAGCAGTACTTC. Its protein product is CSVRDSPYEQYF.

There are a few counts of this clonotype. CDR3 bases: TGCAGTGCTAGATCCAGCTCCTACGAGCAGTACTTC. Its protein product is CSARSSSYEQYF. This chain joins TRBV20-1 and TRBJ2-7; no firm D call. CDR3 length: 12 amino acids. V lost 2 bases and J 0 bases, leaving 5 bases between the germline ends. From germline, CDR1 is DFQATT and CDR2 SNEGSKA (reference sequence).

The chain uses TRBV4-1 and TRBJ1-1; possibly TRBD1 for D (5 bases). The ends were cut back, 2 bases at V and 0 bases at J, with 16 bases in the middle. CDR1 is MGHRA, CDR2 YSYEKL, per germline. The CDR3 runs 17 residues. The chain's CDR3 is CASSQTKMGGLNTEAFF. The CDR3 region has the DNA TGCGCCAGCAGCCAAACCAAGATGGGGGGTCTGAACACTGAAGCTTTCTTT.

The rearrangement links TRBV12-3 or TRBV12-4 to TRBJ2-2; TRBD2 aligns across 7 bases. J lost 5 bases, V lost 4 bases, and 13 bases had no gene match. CDR3 length equals 17 residues. Written as DNA, the CDR3 is TGTGCCAGCAGTTCCACCCTCGGCGGGAGTAGAACCGGGGAGCTGTTTTTT. It is translated as CASSSTLGGSRTGELFF.

The gene calls are TRBV29-1 and TRBJ1-3, with D hard to call. Germline V gene data show CDR1 as SQVTM and CDR2 as ANQGSEA. The germline V and J ends were trimmed by 2 bases and 6 bases, with 5 bases remaining between them. The CDR3 is 11 residues long. CDR3 nucleotide sequence: TGCAGCGTTGAAACAGTAAACACCATATATTTT. This translates into CSVETVNTIYF.

The J gene is TRBJ2-3, the V gene TRBV11-3; maybe TRBD2 (5 bases). This CDR3 spans 15 amino acids. V lost 0 bases, J lost 0 bases, and 7 bases lay in between. CDR1 and CDR2 from the germline V gene are SGHNT and YENEEA. The CDR3 spells CASSLDGLSTDTQYF. For the CDR3, the DNA is TGTGCCAGCAGCTTAGATGGACTCAGCACAGATACGCAGTATTTT.

The chain joins TRBV15 to TRBJ2-5, with 15 positions matching TRBD2. V shed 1 base, J shed 4 bases, and the junction held 7 bases outside the gene matches. This CDR3 is built from 18 residues. The germline gives CDR1 LNHNV, CDR2 YYDKDF (reference sequence). The CDR3 is CATSRGAVGLAGGETQYF. DNA for the CDR3: TGTGCCACCAGCAGAGGTGCTGTGGGACTAGCGGGAGGAGAGACCCAGTACTTC.

This chain links TRBV5-6 with TRBJ2-7; D could derive from TRBD1 or TRBD2 (5 bases each). The CDR3 covers 15 residues. Germline loops: CDR1 SGHDT, CDR2 YYEEEE. V lost 2 bases and J 0 bases, leaving 12 bases between the germline ends. CDR3 residues: CASSFPGTPSYEQYF. As DNA, the CDR3 is TGTGCCAGCAGCTTCCCCGGGACGCCCTCCTACGAGCAGTACTTC.

This clonotype was counted a single time. V usage is TRBV2 and J usage is TRBJ1-1, with no clear D. The germline gives CDR1 SNHLY, CDR2 FYNNEI. Trimming left V 9 bases short and J 0 bases short, with 11 bases between. The length of the CDR3 is 13 residues. The DNA of the CDR3 is TGTGCCAGTAGACTGGGGATGAACACTGAAGCTTTCTTT. Translation: CASRLGMNTEAFF.

This chain connects TRBV6-1 to TRBJ2-5; maybe TRBD2 (6 bases). The V end was cut by 5 bases, the J end by 7 bases, with 20 bases between. The CDR3 contains 15 residues. CDR1 MNHNS and CDR2 SASEGT come from the germline V gene. CDR3 amino acids: CASSRDWDAGLTQYF. The CDR3 DNA is TGTGCCAGCAGTAGAGACTGGGACGCGGGACTGACCCAGTACTTC.

The V and J genes are TRBV29-1 and TRBJ2-7; TRBD2 matches 11 bases. V dropped 5 bases and J dropped 6; count of bases not matched to a gene: 9. This CDR3 has 14 amino acids. Germline V lookup: CDR1 SQVTM, CDR2 ANQGSEA. CDR3 protein: CSVSDLAGGPEQYF. The DNA of the CDR3 is TGCAGCGTTTCGGATCTAGCGGGAGGCCCCGAGCAGTACTTC.

This clonotype was detected a few times. The chain links TRBV7-9 to TRBJ2-7; TRBD2 might be the D (5 bases). CDR3 length: 16 residues. V lost 3 bases and J lost 3, with 18 bases in between. Germline CDR1 reads SEHNR; CDR2 reads FQNEAQ (reference sequence). CDR3 sequence: CASSFPPEGKNYEQYF. The DNA for the CDR3 is TGTGCCAGCAGCTTCCCCCCCGAGGGAAAAAACTACGAGCAGTACTTC.

The chain has TRBV20-1 and TRBJ2-5; the D is unclear. CDR3 size: 10 residues. Trimming shortened V by 2 bases and J by 7 bases, and 5 bases separated the two germline ends. In germline, CDR1 is DFQATT, CDR2 SNEGSKA (reference sequence). The CDR3 spells CSARNGTQYF. The CDR3 DNA follows: TGCAGTGCTAGAAACGGGACCCAGTACTTC.

V and J are TRBV2 and TRBJ2-5, with 9 bases lining up with TRBD1. After removal of 6 bases from V and 2 bases from J, the junction contained 7 bases not matched to a gene. This CDR3 has 15 residues. CDR1 and CDR2 (germline): SNHLY, FYNNEI. The CDR3 coding sequence is TGTGCCAGCAGAGGAGACAGGGGGTCTCAAGAGACCCAGTACTTC. This translates into CASRGDRGSQETQYF.

The sample holds one count of this clonotype. The chain carries TRBV5-4 and TRBJ2-3; maybe TRBD1 (6 bases). The V end lost 3 bases, the J end lost 7 bases, and 12 bases lay between the germline ends. Germline V CDR1 and CDR2: SGHNT, YYREEE (reference sequence). The CDR3 runs 13 residues. The CDR3, as DNA: TGTGCCAGCAGCTCGCGAGGGGACAATACGCAGTATTTT. It yields the protein CASSSRGDNTQYF.

This chain joins TRBV20-1 and TRBJ2-1, with TRBD1 matching over 7 bases. Trimming at V came to 0 bases and at J to 7 bases, leaving 9 bases not matched to a gene. The CDR3 length is 15 residues. CDR1 and CDR2 (germline): DFQATT, SNEGSKA (reference sequence). The CDR3: CSARDLRQGKNEQFF. The CDR3 nucleotides read TGCAGTGCTAGAGATCTGAGACAGGGTAAAAATGAGCAGTTCTTC.